The present T cell receptor (beta chain) was sequenced within a study of blood T cell repertoires in COVID-19. In the study overall: Samples of COVID-19 (acute and convalescent) were obtained from the United States, Italy and Spain. In each case, the material was cDNA or gDNA derived from T cells, B-cell-depleted T cells, or PBMCs.

Original processing methods: Researchers report that nucleated cell counts were estimated from reference gene primer amplification. Generated by immunoSEQ multiplex PCR, the TCRdb table keeps only in-frame clones and is missing some. The DNA gave D and trimming, while V, J and clone size come from that table. The table shows approximately 530,000 clones, with 85% to 90% occurring only once. Germline V gene lookup returns CDR1 KGHSH and CDR2 LQKENI. V lost 0 bases, J lost 2 bases, and 14 bases lay in between. The CDR3 spans 17 residues. Seattle patients were enrolled while actively infected and followed longitudinally.

This receptor was taken from a woman between 45 and 65 years old with COVID-19, enrolled during active disease. The genes are TRBV18 and TRBJ2-1, with D tentatively TRBD2 (5 bases). The sequencing input was peripheral blood. CDR3 region: CASSPPVGRGTYNEQFF. Written as DNA, the CDR3 is TGTGCCAGCTCACCACCGGTGGGCCGGGGAACCTACAATGAGCAGTTCTTC. Using reference TRBV18 and TRBJ2-1 for the parts outside the CDR3, the full variable domain is NAGVMQNPRHLVRRRGQEARLRCSPMKGHSHVYWYRQLPEEGLKFMVYLQKENIIDESGMPKERFSAEFPKEGPSILRIQQVVRGDSAAYFCASSPPVGRGTYNEQFFGPGTRLTVL.